This TCR beta chain derives from a study of OX40 agonist ivuxolimab in advanced cancers. Background on the study: Allowance was made for prior anti-PD-1, anti-PD-L1 or anti-CTLA-4 therapy, and around 41% had some. Three dose-escalation patients had partial responses: one with hepatocellular carcinoma and two with cutaneous melanoma.

Regarding this clone: Antigen unknown.

The data were produced by immunoSEQ multiplex PCR, yet TCRdb's version contains in-frame clones alone and is incomplete. This table holds about 110,000 clones, 90% found once. CDR3 length: 15 residues. Germline-derived CDR1 and CDR2 are MDHEN and SYDVKM. V shed 2 bases, J shed 4 bases, and the junction held 5 bases outside the gene matches. Study-level findings and limits: At doses 0.1 to 3.0 mg/kg, CD4+ and CD8+ clones expanded.

The sequence was collected from an adult with an advanced solid tumor such as melanoma, head and neck, liver or kidney cancer. This chain connects TRBV28 to TRBJ2-7, with 10 nucleotides matching TRBD2. The sequences come from CD4+ or CD8+ T cells sorted from blood, collected in a trial of the OX40 agonist ivuxolimab. The DNA for the CDR3 is TGTGCCAGCAGTTTAAGCGGGGGGGCCTCGTACGAGCAGTACTTC. Protein sequence: CASSLSGGASYEQYF.